Presented here are 12 T cell receptor beta chains from one specimen sequenced in a study of STAT3 mutations in large granular lymphocyte leukemia. Whole-study findings and limits: In T-cell large granular lymphocyte leukemia, about half of patients showed multiple immunodominant subclonotypes.

TCRdb's table, derived via immunoSEQ multiplex PCR, lists solely in-frame clones and lacks some. Of tens of thousands of clones detected, roughly 93% appear once; the ten largest clones hold more than 6%. No antigen has been identified for these receptors. The material sequenced was peripheral blood mononuclear cells. The source is a man aged 35 to 55 with T-cell large granular lymphocyte leukemia. Some clones in this sample may be carry-over from other donors' samples.

The CDR3 protein is CATRQGNYGYTF. The CDR3 DNA is TGTGCCACCAGACAGGGGAACTATGGCTACACCTTC. V is TRBV28 and J is TRBJ1-2; TRBD1 agrees at 8 bases. Germline V gene sequence: CDR1 MDHEN, CDR2 SYDVKM. This CDR3 comprises 12 residues. J gave up 2 bases and V 10 bases, and 3 bases lay outside the gene matches.

CDR3 sequence reads: CASSPSGQPTGGYTF. In DNA, the CDR3 is TGTGCCAGCTCACCATCGGGACAGCCAACTGGGGGCTACACCTTC. V and J are TRBV18 and TRBJ1-2; 7 positions match TRBD1. The CDR3 runs 15 residues. The germline CDR1 and CDR2 sequences are KGHSH and LQKENI. J was trimmed by 8 bases and V by 2 bases; bases with no gene match: 11.

The rearrangement links TRBV5-8 to TRBJ2-3, with D unclear. Germline values: CDR1 SGHTS, CDR2 YDEGEE. The CDR3 consists of 13 residues. Trimming removed 0 bases at V and 1 base at J, with 3 bases between. CDR3 coding DNA: TGTGCCAGCAGCTTGGCGGGCACAGATACGCAGTATTTT. Its protein product is CASSLAGTDTQYF.

The gene calls are TRBV29-1 and TRBJ2-1, with 7 bases fitting TRBD1. Germline-derived CDR1 and CDR2 are SQVTM and ANQGSEA. The CDR3 is made up of 15 amino acids. V lost 0 bases, J lost 7 bases, and 9 bases stayed unmatched. CDR3 DNA sequence: TGCAGCGTTGAAGAGGGGACAGTCCCGGGGAATGAGCAGTTCTTC. Its protein is CSVEEGTVPGNEQFF.

The sample holds one count of this clone. The gene calls are TRBV5-1 and TRBJ1-5; D is perhaps TRBD1 (5 bases). With 4 bases removed from V and 2 bases from J, the gap between germline ends came to 13 bases. Germline CDR1 SGHRS, CDR2 YFSETQ. The CDR3 has 15 residues. The CDR3 DNA sequence: TGCGCCAGCAGCGCGGGACCTGCGGGCAATCAGCCCCAGCATTTT. It encodes CASSAGPAGNQPQHF.

The V call is TRBV5-1, the J call TRBJ2-7; D is perhaps TRBD2 (5 bases). Trimming removed 2 bases at V and 5 bases at J, with 8 bases between. CDR1 and CDR2 (germline): SGHRS, YFSETQ. The CDR3 loop spans 12 amino acids. The CDR3 protein is CASSFPGNEQYF. CDR3 DNA: TGCGCCAGCAGCTTTCCGGGGAACGAGCAGTACTTC. The full variable domain, its missing parts supplied by reference TRBV5-1 and TRBJ2-7, is KAGVTQTPRYLIKTRGQQVTLSCSPISGHRSVSWYQQTPGQGLQFLFEYFSETQRNKGNFPGRFSGRQFSNSRSEMNVSTLELGDSALYLCASSFPGNEQYFGPGTRLTVT.

The V call is TRBV6-5, the J call TRBJ2-2; D unresolved. Deletions cut 6 bases from V and 7 bases from J, with 6 bases between. Germline V lookup: CDR1 MNHEY, CDR2 SVGAGI. The CDR3 totals 11 residues. The CDR3 loop is CASSVLGELFF. DNA for the CDR3: TGTGCCAGCAGCGTTCTCGGGGAGCTGTTTTTT.

The CDR3 bases are TGTGCCAGCAGCTTAGCGAGGCAGGGGGCTTCACCCCTCCACTTT. As protein: CASSLARQGASPLHF. The V and J genes are TRBV7-2 and TRBJ1-6, with 8 bases that match TRBD1. The ends lost 0 bases at V and 9 bases at J; junction bases unmatched: 4. Germline assignment: CDR1 SGHTA and CDR2 FQGNSA. This CDR3 has 15 amino acids. Filled out from reference TRBV7-2 and TRBJ1-6, the complete variable domain reads GAGVSQSPSNKVTEKGKDVELRCDPISGHTALYWYRQSLGQGLEFLIYFQGNSAPDKSGLPSDRFSAERTGGSVSTLTIQRTQQEDSAVYLCASSLARQGASPLHFGNGTRLTVT.

The V gene is TRBV4-3, the J gene TRBJ2-2; TRBD2 aligns across 8 bases. V shed 3 bases, J shed 0 bases, and the junction held 0 bases outside the gene matches. The CDR3 loop spans 15 amino acids. The V gene's germline CDR1 is LGHNA and CDR2 YSLEER. The CDR3 is CASSQTSANTGELFF. The CDR3 nucleotides read TGCGCCAGCAGCCAGACTAGCGCGAACACCGGGGAGCTGTTTTTT.

This clone was detected only once. Distinct nucleotide sequences in the sample also encode this CDR3. The V call is TRBV18, the J call TRBJ2-3; D remains ambiguous. Between the trimmed V and J ends, which lost 0 bases and 4 bases, there was a span of 5 bases. The CDR3 runs 13 residues. The V gene's germline CDR1 is KGHSH and CDR2 LQKENI. The chain's CDR3 is CASSPPLADTQYF. The CDR3 DNA reads as TGTGCCAGCTCACCACCGCTGGCAGATACGCAGTATTTT.

J is TRBJ1-2 and V is TRBV18; D may be TRBD1 (5 bases). Per germline, CDR1 KGHSH and CDR2 LQKENI. The V end lost 2 bases, the J end lost 2 bases, and 9 bases lay between the germline ends. The CDR3 sequence is 14 residues long. CDR3 bases: TGTGCCAGCTCACCAGGGGCAGAGAACTATGGCTACACCTTC. Encoded protein: CASSPGAENYGYTF.

The V call is TRBV5-6, the J call TRBJ1-6, with TRBD1 as a possible D gene (5 bases). This CDR3 is built from 14 residues. Germline V gene sequence: CDR1 SGHDT, CDR2 YYEEEE. The V end lost 7 bases, the J end lost 3 bases, and 11 bases lay between the germline ends. The chain's CDR3 is CASGSGGYNSPLHF. DNA for the CDR3: TGTGCCAGCGGGTCCGGGGGCTATAATTCACCCCTCCACTTT. The full variable domain, rest sourced from reference TRBV5-6 and TRBJ1-6, is DAGVTQSPTHLIKTRGQQVTLRCSPKSGHDTVSWYQQALGQGPQFIFQYYEEEERQRGNFPDRFSGHQFPNYSSELNVNALLLGDSALYLCASGSGGYNSPLHFGNGTRLTVT.